The 32 T cell receptor beta chains below all came from one sample that was sequenced in a study of blood T cell repertoires in COVID-19. TCRdb's table, derived via immunoSEQ multiplex PCR, lists solely in-frame clones and lacks some. Of about 170,000 clones in the sample, 92% were seen once. The sequenced sample consisted of peripheral blood. All receptors derive from a man younger than 45 with COVID-19, enrolled during active disease.

The J gene is TRBJ2-1, the V gene TRBV12-5; D uncertain. Germline V gene sequence: CDR1 LGHNT, CDR2 FRNRAP. This CDR3 has 13 residues. Trimming took off 7 bases at V and 5 bases at J, with 12 bases between the two ends. The DNA of the CDR3 is TGTGCTAGTGCCGACTCCATCCACAATGAGCAGTTCTTC. Its translation: CASADSIHNEQFF.

The chain joins TRBV10-3 to TRBJ1-5; the D is unclear. CDR3 length: 17 amino acids. V lost 0 bases and J lost 5, with 17 bases in between. Per germline, CDR1 ENHRY and CDR2 SYGVKD. The CDR3 nucleotides are TGTGCCATCAGTGAGTCGGGCCCCCTAAAACGGCATCAGCCCCAGCATTTT. Translated: CAISESGPLKRHQPQHF.

This clone was counted once. This rearrangement joins TRBV18 to TRBJ1-2, with D perhaps matching TRBD1 (5 bases). Trimming stripped 3 bases from V and 8 bases from J, with 16 bases between. CDR3 length: 14 residues. Germline V lookup: CDR1 KGHSH, CDR2 LQKENI. CDR3 bases: TGTGCCAGCTCACCCGGGACTCTGGAGTACGGCTACACCTTC. It specifies CASSPGTLEYGYTF.

The V call is TRBV24-1, the J call TRBJ1-5; unclear D gene. V was shortened by 3 bases and J by 5 bases, with 7 bases between the two germline ends. From germline, CDR1 is KGHDR and CDR2 SFDVKD. The CDR3 length is 13 residues. CDR3 nucleotide sequence: TGTGCCACCAGTGATAACTCTTATCAGCCCCAGCATTTT. Amino acids: CATSDNSYQPQHF.

CDR3 sequence (DNA): TGCGCCAGCAGTCTAGGAGACTACCCCTACGAGCAGTACTTC. This codes for CASSLGDYPYEQYF. The V call is TRBV5-1, the J call TRBJ2-7; D is possibly TRBD2 (5 bases). The V and J ends lost 5 bases and 2 bases respectively, with 14 bases between them. The CDR3 is 14 residues long. Germline values: CDR1 SGHRS, CDR2 YFSETQ.

The J gene is TRBJ2-7, the V gene TRBV23-1; D gene unclear. TRBV23-1 carries the ORF label, with uncertain function. The CDR3 loop spans 16 amino acids. The V and J ends lost 0 bases and 0 bases respectively, with 12 bases between them. The DNA for the CDR3 is TGCGCCAGCAGTCAATCGTGGCAGGCCTCCTCCTACGAGCAGTACTTC. Its protein product is CASSQSWQASSYEQYF.

The chain carries TRBV6-5 and TRBJ2-1; D perhaps matches TRBD2 (5 bases). Trimming left V 0 bases short and J 15 bases short, with 15 bases between. The CDR3 is 13 residues long. Germline-derived CDR1 and CDR2 are MNHEY and SVGAGI. This CDR3 reads CASSYSPAEAAFF. The CDR3, as DNA: TGTGCCAGCAGTTACTCTCCAGCGGAGGCCGCGTTCTTC.

The V and J genes are TRBV5-1 and TRBJ1-4; tentative D call: TRBD1 (5 bases). Trimming shortened V by 1 base and J by 5 bases, and 15 bases separated the two germline ends. CDR1 is SGHRS and CDR2 is YFSETQ in the germline V gene. The CDR3 has 16 residues. This chain's CDR3 is CASSLIPAGSNEKLFF. DNA for the CDR3: TGCGCCAGCAGCTTGATCCCGGCAGGGTCAAATGAAAAACTGTTTTTT.

V usage is TRBV28 and J usage is TRBJ2-7, with 11 bases lining up with TRBD1. Germline V gives CDR1 MDHEN, CDR2 SYDVKM. Losses at the gene ends were 7 bases for V and 5 bases for J; bases not matched to a gene: 7. The CDR3 loop spans 14 amino acids. The DNA for the CDR3 is TGTGCCAGCAACGGACAGGGGGCTCTGGACGAGCAGTACTTC. It yields the protein CASNGQGALDEQYF.

The rearrangement uses TRBV10-3 and TRBJ1-2; tentative D call: TRBD1 (5 bases). The CDR3 length is 14 residues. The V end lost 0 bases, the J end lost 7 bases, and 12 bases lay between the germline ends. CDR1 is ENHRY and CDR2 is SYGVKD in the germline V gene. The CDR3 region is CAISESRGGIGYTF. The DNA for the CDR3 is TGTGCCATCAGTGAGTCGAGGGGAGGGATTGGCTACACCTTC.

The rearrangement links TRBV6-2 or TRBV6-3 to TRBJ1-2; 9 bases fit TRBD1. V gave up 4 bases and J gave up 2 bases; unmatched junction bases: 11. The CDR3 extends over 17 amino acids. Germline CDR1 reads MNHEY; CDR2 reads SVGEGT. CDR3 protein: CASSWKPGQGLNYGYTF. The CDR3 DNA follows: TGTGCCAGCAGTTGGAAACCGGGACAGGGCCTAAACTATGGCTACACCTTC.

The chain joins TRBV5-1 to TRBJ2-1, with 7 nucleotides matching TRBD2. Germline trimming cut 0 bases from V and 7 bases from J; bases unmatched to any gene: 7. This CDR3 comprises 15 residues. Germline V CDR1 and CDR2: SGHRS, YFSETQ. The CDR3 region is CASSLVGGRGNEQFF. The CDR3 nucleotides read TGCGCCAGCAGCTTGGTCGGTGGGCGGGGGAATGAGCAGTTCTTC. The entire variable domain, with the rest obtained from reference TRBV5-1 and TRBJ2-1, is as follows: KAGVTQTPRYLIKTRGQQVTLSCSPISGHRSVSWYQQTPGQGLQFLFEYFSETQRNKGNFPGRFSGRQFSNSRSEMNVSTLELGDSALYLCASSLVGGRGNEQFFGPGTRLTVL.

V usage is TRBV12-2 and J usage is TRBJ1-5; the table gives TRBD1 as D, unverified against the DNA. TRBV12-2 is a pseudogene locus. The CDR3 consists of 17 residues. The CDR3 loop reads CASRSYRGERSNQPQHF. The CDR3 bases are TGTGCAAGTCGCTCTTACAGGGGGGAAAGGAGCAATCAGCCCCAGCATTTT.

The rearrangement joins TRBV24-1 to TRBJ2-3; maybe TRBD1 (6 bases). This CDR3 is 15 amino acids long. Trimming stripped 0 bases from V and 6 bases from J, with 12 bases between. Germline lookup yields CDR1 KGHDR and CDR2 SFDVKD. The CDR3 reads CATSDLSRGRDTQYF. The CDR3 region has the DNA TGTGCCACCAGTGATTTGAGCAGGGGAAGGGATACGCAGTATTTT.

The chain combines TRBV5-4 with TRBJ2-5; TRBD2 aligns across 15 bases. The CDR3 spans 19 residues. Trimming removed 0 bases from V and 5 bases from J; junction bases left unmatched: 11. Germline V CDR1 and CDR2: SGHNT, YYREEE (reference sequence). CDR3 loop: CASSLGTSGGARSFETQYF. The CDR3 nucleotides read TGTGCCAGCAGCTTGGGGACTAGCGGGGGGGCTCGGTCTTTTGAGACCCAGTACTTC. Variable domain in full (rest from reference TRBV5-4 and TRBJ2-5): ETGVTQSPTHLIKTRGQQVTLRCSSQSGHNTVSWYQQALGQGPQFIFQYYREEENGRGNFPPRFSGLQFPNYSSELNVNALELDDSALYLCASSLGTSGGARSFETQYFGPGTRLLVL.

V is TRBV28 and J is TRBJ1-5; D remains ambiguous. The CDR3 length is 14 residues. The V and J ends lost 3 bases and 7 bases respectively, with 13 bases between them. The V gene's germline CDR1 is MDHEN and CDR2 SYDVKM. CDR3 DNA sequence: TGTGCCAGCAGTTTCCCCCTGGAGGGACAGCCCCAGCATTTT. Its translation: CASSFPLEGQPQHF.

A word on this clone: A read error may account for a junction end that differs from germline. The chain couples TRBV11-2 to TRBJ2-3, with D tentatively TRBD1 (6 bases). The germline gives CDR1 SGHAT, CDR2 FQNNGV. This CDR3 contains 12 residues. CDR3 loop: CASSLETGKKGF. CDR3 bases: TGTGCCAGCAGCTTAGAAACAGGGAAGAAAGGTTTT.

The chain is built from TRBV7-6 and TRBJ1-5, with D possibly TRBD1 on 5 matching bases. V shed 2 bases and J shed 4 bases, with 21 bases lying between them. The germline V gene encodes CDR1 SGHVS and CDR2 FNYEAQ. This CDR3 region has 18 residues. CDR3 in amino acids: CASSLIRDRRGRNQPQHF. CDR3 coding DNA: TGTGCCAGCAGCTTAATCCGAGATCGGAGGGGCCGGAATCAGCCCCAGCATTTT.

The rearrangement joins TRBV9 to TRBJ2-3; TRBD1 matches at 7 bases. Germline V gene data show CDR1 as SGDLS and CDR2 as YYNGEE. J gave up 3 bases and V 3 bases, and 7 bases lay outside the gene matches. The length of the CDR3 is 15 residues. The CDR3 loop reads CASSASGTATDTQYF. The CDR3 nucleotides read TGTGCCAGCAGCGCCTCCGGGACAGCTACAGATACGCAGTATTTT.

The chain recombines TRBV4-3 with TRBJ2-7, with D maybe TRBD2 (5 bases). Trimming shortened V by 4 bases and J by 1 base, and 8 bases separated the two germline ends. Germline CDR1 reads LGHNA; CDR2 reads YSLEER. The CDR3 totals 13 residues. CDR3 in amino acids: CASSPLVSYEQYF. CDR3 in DNA: TGCGCCAGCAGCCCACTAGTGTCCTACGAGCAGTACTTC.

The chain links TRBV7-2 to TRBJ1-2, with D possibly matching TRBD1 (5 bases). V was pared by 2 bases and J by 5 bases, with 21 bases between. From germline, CDR1 is SGHTA and CDR2 FQGNSA. This CDR3 has 17 residues. The CDR3 bases are TGTGCCAGCAGCTTATGGGGCAGAGAAAACCGTGGGTATGGCTACACCTTC. Encoded protein: CASSLWGRENRGYGYTF.

As regards this clone: Other DNA sequences within the sample encode an identical CDR3. The V and J genes are TRBV3-1 (or the pseudogene TRBV3-2) and TRBJ1-1, with 10 positions matching TRBD1. CDR3 length equals 15 residues. Trimming cost V 3 bases and J 5 bases; bases outside gene matches: 6. The germline CDR1 and CDR2 sequences are LGHDT and YNNKEL (reference sequence). CDR3 sequence: CASSQDDRGLTEAFF. The CDR3 region has the DNA TGTGCCAGCAGCCAGGATGACAGGGGGCTTACTGAAGCTTTCTTT.

The rearrangement joins TRBV6-5 to TRBJ2-7; tentative D call: TRBD1 (5 bases). Trimming removed 8 bases at V and 0 bases at J, with 11 bases between. Germline values: CDR1 MNHEY, CDR2 SVGAGI. The CDR3 extends over 13 amino acids. DNA for the CDR3: TGTGCCAGCTCCAGGGTATCCTCCTACGAGCAGTACTTC. Residues: CASSRVSSYEQYF.

The sample holds one count of this clone. The chain links TRBV7-2 to TRBJ1-2, with 9 bases identical to TRBD1. Per germline, CDR1 SGHTA and CDR2 FQGNSA. The CDR3 is made up of 14 amino acids. V gave up 3 bases and J gave up 7 bases; unmatched junction bases: 6. Written as DNA, the CDR3 is TGTGCCAGCAGCTTTGGACAGGGGAGGGGTGGCTACACCTTC. Translated: CASSFGQGRGGYTF.

The V gene is TRBV6-2 or TRBV6-3, the J gene TRBJ1-1; D call uncertain. V dropped 4 bases and J dropped 1 base, with 7 bases sitting between them. In germline, CDR1 is MNHEY, CDR2 SVGEGT. The CDR3 is 13 amino acids. The CDR3 coding sequence is TGTGCCAGCAGTTCCGACTGGAACACTGAAGCTTTCTTT. Protein product: CASSSDWNTEAFF.

The chain combines TRBV27 with TRBJ2-7; 8 bases are a match to TRBD1. V trimming: 6 bases; J trimming: 2 bases; junction bases outside the gene matches: 9. The germline V gene has CDR1 MNHEY and CDR2 SMNVEV (reference sequence). The CDR3 has 15 amino acids. CDR3 nucleotides: TGTGCCAGCAGGACCCGGACAGGGAATCCCTACGAGCAGTACTTC. Translation: CASRTRTGNPYEQYF.

This chain joins TRBV7-2 and TRBJ1-3, with a weak D call TRBD1 (5 bases). Per germline, CDR1 SGHTA and CDR2 FQGNSA. Trimming took 3 bases from V and 3 from J, leaving 15 bases between them. This CDR3 comprises 16 residues. Here the CDR3 reads CASSLGGMVGGNTIYF. The CDR3 DNA follows: TGTGCCAGCAGCTTGGGGGGGATGGTGGGTGGAAACACCATATATTTT.

The rearrangement joins TRBV11-2 to TRBJ1-6; 8 bases agree with TRBD1. Losses at the gene ends were 1 base for V and 10 bases for J; bases not matched to a gene: 9. Germline CDR1 reads SGHAT; CDR2 reads FQNNGV. The CDR3 runs 16 residues. CDR3 residues: CASSLGLQGASSPLHF. In DNA form, the CDR3 reads TGTGCCAGCAGCTTAGGTCTGCAGGGGGCGAGCTCACCCCTCCACTTT.

The V gene is TRBV6-2 or TRBV6-3, the J gene TRBJ1-1, with D perhaps matching TRBD1 (5 bases). CDR1 and CDR2 (germline): MNHEY, SVGEGT. The CDR3 runs 15 residues. V lost 5 bases and J lost 2, with 15 bases in between. CDR3 protein: CASSTWGGENTEAFF. The DNA of the CDR3 is TGTGCCAGCAGTACGTGGGGGGGTGAAAACACTGAAGCTTTCTTT.

This clone was counted a single time. CDR3 nucleotide sequence: TGTGCCAGCAGCCCGATAGGGGGCACCTCTAGGGGCTACACCTTC. Its translation is CASSPIGGTSRGYTF. V is TRBV7-9 and J is TRBJ1-2, with 7 bases that match TRBD1. With 5 bases clipped from V and 8 bases from J, the junction kept 14 bases outside the gene matches. The germline CDR1 and CDR2 sequences are SEHNR and FQNEAQ (reference sequence). The length of the CDR3 is 15 residues.

The CDR3 is CASSSGLAQFF. The CDR3 region has the DNA TGTGCCAGCAGTTCGGGACTAGCCCAGTTCTTC. This chain joins TRBV28 and TRBJ2-1, with 9 nucleotides matching TRBD2. V was pared by 4 bases and J by 13 bases, with 2 bases of the junction left unmatched. Germline V gene lookup returns CDR1 MDHEN and CDR2 SYDVKM. The CDR3 totals 11 residues.

The chain joins TRBV19 to TRBJ1-2; possible D gene TRBD1, 5 bases. CDR3 size: 15 residues. Trimming shortened V by 5 bases and J by 3 bases, and 16 bases separated the two germline ends. Germline CDR1 and CDR2: LNHDA and SQIVND (reference sequence). CDR3 DNA sequence: TGTGCCAGTAGTCCGATGGGAGGGGATCACTATGGCTACACCTTC. Protein: CASSPMGGDHYGYTF.